This T cell receptor beta chain was observed in a study of CD8 T cells in cerebrospinal fluid in Alzheimer's disease. For droplet-based sequencing, live CSF cells were sorted using a live/dead marker. The CDR3 has 13 residues. In germline, CDR1 is LGHDT, CDR2 YNNKEL (reference sequence). This clonotype ranks as medium-sized in terms of frequency. From the 10x single-cell sequencing reads, TCRdb lists one entry per CDR3 protein and no DNA. This sample's table reports more than 950 distinct CDR3 sequences. This TCR was sampled from a human donor with Alzheimer's disease. Material for sequencing was cerebrospinal fluid. The chain is built from TRBV3-1 and TRBJ2-5. The CDR3 here is CASSPENVETQYF.